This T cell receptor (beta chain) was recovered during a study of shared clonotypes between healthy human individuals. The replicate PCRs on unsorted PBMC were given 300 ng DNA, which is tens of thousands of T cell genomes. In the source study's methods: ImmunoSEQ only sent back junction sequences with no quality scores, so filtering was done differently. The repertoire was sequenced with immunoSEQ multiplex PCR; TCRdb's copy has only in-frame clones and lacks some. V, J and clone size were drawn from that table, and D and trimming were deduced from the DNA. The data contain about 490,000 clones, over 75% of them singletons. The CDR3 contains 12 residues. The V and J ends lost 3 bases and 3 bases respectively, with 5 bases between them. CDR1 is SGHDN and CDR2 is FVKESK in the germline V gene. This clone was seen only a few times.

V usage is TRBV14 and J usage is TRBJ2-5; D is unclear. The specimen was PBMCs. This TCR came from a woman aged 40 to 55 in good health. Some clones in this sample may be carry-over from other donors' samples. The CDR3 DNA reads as TGTGCCAGCAGCCAGACAAAAGAGACCCAGTACTTC. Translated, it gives CASSQTKETQYF.